This T cell receptor (beta chain) was documented in a study of identifying expanded T cells in peripheral blood. The study's findings and limits: Roughly 2-week clone count variance significantly increased as total template count grew. Over around two and four weeks, about 15 and 19 clones changed, versus roughly 1.1 between replicates.

The method was immunoSEQ multiplex PCR; TCRdb's version includes in-frame clones alone and lacks a portion of them. Among some 100,000 clones listed, 70% to 90% were seen once. No infections or other immune events were documented during collection. In regard to this clone: Its antigen is undetermined.

The sample comprised blood. The clonotype originates from a person aged 18 to 70 in good health.

This chain's CDR3 is CASSLGAGRNEQYF. The CDR3 nucleotides read TGTGCCAGCAGCTTAGGCGCAGGGAGGAACGAGCAGTACTTC. The V gene is TRBV7-2, the J gene TRBJ2-7, with a weak D call TRBD2 (6 bases). This CDR3 spans 14 amino acids. CDR1 and CDR2 from the germline V gene are SGHTA and FQGNSA. Trimming cost V 1 base and J 5 bases, with 12 bases left between them.